The 9 T cell receptor delta chains given below trace back to one sample, sequenced in a study of γδ T cells in repeated Plasmodium falciparum infection (dated by TCRdb to the early 2020s). Receptor libraries were prepared by multiplex PCR. Sequenced using an Illumina MiSeq. Clones were re-identified by TCRdb from the public reads with CATT, and rows with the same DNA were merged. For this sample the table gives roughly 90,000 delta-chain clones, of which roughly 1.4% were detected only once. The top ten clonotypes cover roughly 9.5% of the sample. For bulk TCR repertoire analysis, Vgamma9/Vdelta2+ and Vdelta2-negative gammadelta T cell populations were flow-sorted out of peripheral blood mononuclear cells. What was sequenced was gamma-delta T cells from blood. The receptors originated from a pool of human donors (malaria-infected and uninfected, not separated).

In regard to this clone: A far larger clone is only one base removed, so a read error is likely. Additional DNA sequences in this sample encode the identical CDR3. The chain couples TRDV1 to TRDJ1; 9 bases fit TRDD2. TCRdb is silent on the J gene; assignment here came from matching the DNA to germline. CDR3 size: 21 residues. CDR1 is TSWWSYY and CDR2 is QGS in the germline V gene. After removal of 1 base from V and 0 bases from J, the junction contained 18 bases not matched to a gene. This CDR3 is CALGEPLPTTRWAEYTDKLIF. CDR3 coding DNA: TGTGCTCTTGGGGAACCCCTTCCTACAACTCGTTGGGCCGAGTACACCGATAAACTCATCTTT.

This clone was counted between two and nine times. A read error likely explains why the TCRdb protein, taken from a much larger clone, differs from this DNA's translation at residue 18; the protein shown is translated from the DNA. The V gene call is TRDV1, and the J gene call is absent; the table's D call, TRDD3, was not checked against the DNA. The CDR3 runs 19 residues. CDR1 and CDR2 from the germline V gene are TSWWSYY and QGS. The CDR3 here is CALGNPSSYTGGYDDKLTF. The DNA for the CDR3 is TGTGCTCTTGGGAACCCATCTTCCTATACTGGGGGATACGACGATAAACTCACCTTT.

This clone occurred a few times. The protein recorded in TCRdb matches a much larger clone and deviates from this DNA's translation at residues 13 and 18, suggesting a read error; the protein here is obtained by translating the DNA. This chain connects TRDV1 to TRDJ1, with 7 nucleotides matching TRDD3. J was trimmed by 7 bases and V by 2 bases; bases with no gene match: 31. The CDR3 extends over 22 amino acids. Germline lookup yields CDR1 TSWWSYY and CDR2 QGS. In DNA form, the CDR3 reads TGTGCTCTTGGGGAATGCTCCACCTCACAGGGGGATGCGTTGAAATTGGCCGGTAAACTCATCTTT. It encodes CALGECSTSQGDALKLAGKLIF.

This clone occurred a few times. This probably arose from a read error, given a far larger clone one base away. The same CDR3 can be traced to other DNA sequences in this sample. The CDR3 DNA reads as TGTGCTCTTGGGGAACATCCCTCCTACTTGCGGGGGATAAGTTTTTGTAGGCAACTCATCTTT. This codes for CALGEHPSYLRGISFCRQLIF. The chain recombines TRDV1 with TRDJ1, with 8 bases aligning to TRDD3. TCRdb records no J gene; here it was assigned by comparing the DNA to germline. The CDR3 is 21 amino acids. Germline CDR1 TSWWSYY, CDR2 QGS. The trim removed 1 base at V and 9 bases at J, leaving 28 bases unmatched.

This clone was seen a handful of times. A far more abundant clone sits one base away, making this likely a read error. Additional DNA sequences in this sample encode the identical CDR3. V usage is TRDV1 and J usage is TRDJ1, with D perhaps TRDD3 (8 bases). TCRdb lists no J gene, so it was determined here by aligning the DNA to germline. Trimming pared 4 bases from V and 0 bases from J, leaving 27 bases between. CDR3 length: 20 residues. Germline CDR1 reads TSWWSYY; CDR2 reads QGS. The CDR3 protein is CALGVSFLPYWGEYTDKLIF. The CDR3 coding sequence is TGTGCTCTTGGGGTATCTTTCCTACCGTACTGGGGGGAGTACACCGATAAACTCATCTTT.

This clone occurred a few times. This DNA translates differently at residue 12 from the TCRdb protein, which is that of a much larger clone; a read error is likely, and the protein shown is the DNA's own translation. The V gene corresponds to TRDV2; no J gene was called; no check of the table's D call, TRDD3, against the DNA was made. Per germline, CDR1 GEAIGNYY and CDR2 EKD. The CDR3 covers 14 residues. CDR3 amino acids: CACDRGGSTDKPIF. CDR3 bases: TGTGCCTGTGACAGAGGGGGATCCACCGATAAACCCATCTTT.

This clone appeared many times. The amino acid sequence in TCRdb belongs to a much larger clone and departs from this DNA's translation at residue 12, likely a sequencing read error; the sequence shown is translated from the DNA. The V and J genes are TRDV2 and TRDJ1; 11 bases are a match to TRDD3. Because TCRdb records no J gene, it was assigned here through a match of the DNA to germline. The CDR3 is 19 residues long. CDR1 and CDR2 (germline): GEAIGNYY, EKD. The V and J ends lost 0 bases and 0 bases, in that order; junction bases with no gene match: 11. This CDR3 reads CACDTVGGGYVVYTDKLIF. For the CDR3, the DNA is TGTGCCTGTGACACCGTAGGTGGGGGATACGTGGTGTACACCGATAAACTCATCTTT.

This clone was observed a handful of times. The protein TCRdb gives is from a much larger clone and does not agree with this DNA's translation at residue 6, likely a read error; the protein shown here comes from the DNA. The chain employs TRDV1 and TRDJ1, with a tentative D call TRDD2 (6 bases). As TCRdb names no J gene, one was assigned here on the basis of a DNA match to germline. Trimming pared 3 bases from V and 1 base from J, leaving 15 bases between. This CDR3 is built from 16 residues. Germline lookup yields CDR1 TSWWSYY and CDR2 QGS. The CDR3 sequence is CALGDVLPNRTDKLIF. Written as DNA, the CDR3 is TGTGCTCTTGGGGATGTCCTTCCGAATCGCACCGATAAACTCATCTTT.

This clone was counted ten times or more. The TCRdb record carries a much larger clone's protein, which differs from this DNA's translation at residue 13; a read error is the likely cause, and the protein listed here is the DNA translation. The chain is built from TRDV2 and TRDJ3; tentative D call: TRDD3 (5 bases). The J gene, left out of TCRdb, was set here by checking the DNA against germline. The CDR3 is made up of 18 amino acids. Germline-derived CDR1 and CDR2 are GEAIGNYY and EKD. CDR3 sequence: CACDTGWTNSWDARQMFF. The DNA of the CDR3 is TGTGCCTGTGACACCGGTTGGACCAACTCCTGGGACGCCCGACAGATGTTTTTC.